This section outlines one T cell receptor (beta chain) sequence together with its context. Its cognate antigen is unknown. TCRdb keeps only in-frame clones here, not all; method: immunoSEQ multiplex PCR. The sample yields under 2,500,000 clones, 90% to 96% seen once. The CDR3 totals 13 residues. Trimming took 7 bases from V and 7 from J, leaving 14 bases between them. Germline values: CDR1 SEHNR, CDR2 FQNEAQ (reference sequence). The entry originates in a study of shared clonotypes between healthy human individuals. The wider study: Each donor had three CD4 naive, three CD4 memory, two CD8 naive and one CD8 memory plate.

The study, taken as a whole, reports: Some clonotypes were shared by all four sorted-subset donors, while others were not shared. The non-shared ones had lower generation probabilities than the shared ones.

The V and J genes are TRBV7-9 and TRBJ1-5; D is unclear. Sequencing was carried out using naive CD4+ T cells sorted from blood. Indicated subset: CD45RA+ positively selected. The TCR sequence derives from a young man in good health. CDR3 in amino acids: CASTEQVGQPQHF. The CDR3 DNA sequence: TGTGCCAGCACCGAGCAGGTCGGGCAGCCCCAGCATTTT.